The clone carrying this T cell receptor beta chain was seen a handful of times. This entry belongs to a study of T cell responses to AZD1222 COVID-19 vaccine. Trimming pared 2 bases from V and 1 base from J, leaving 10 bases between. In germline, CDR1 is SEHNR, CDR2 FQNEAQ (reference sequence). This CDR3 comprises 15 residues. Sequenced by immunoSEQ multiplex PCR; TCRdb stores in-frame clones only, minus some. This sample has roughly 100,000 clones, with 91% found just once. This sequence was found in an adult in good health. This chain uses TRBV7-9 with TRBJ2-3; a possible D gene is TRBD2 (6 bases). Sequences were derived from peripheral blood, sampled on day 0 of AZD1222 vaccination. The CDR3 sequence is CASSLQGLRTDTQYF. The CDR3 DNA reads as TGTGCCAGCAGCTTACAGGGACTGCGCACAGATACGCAGTATTTT.